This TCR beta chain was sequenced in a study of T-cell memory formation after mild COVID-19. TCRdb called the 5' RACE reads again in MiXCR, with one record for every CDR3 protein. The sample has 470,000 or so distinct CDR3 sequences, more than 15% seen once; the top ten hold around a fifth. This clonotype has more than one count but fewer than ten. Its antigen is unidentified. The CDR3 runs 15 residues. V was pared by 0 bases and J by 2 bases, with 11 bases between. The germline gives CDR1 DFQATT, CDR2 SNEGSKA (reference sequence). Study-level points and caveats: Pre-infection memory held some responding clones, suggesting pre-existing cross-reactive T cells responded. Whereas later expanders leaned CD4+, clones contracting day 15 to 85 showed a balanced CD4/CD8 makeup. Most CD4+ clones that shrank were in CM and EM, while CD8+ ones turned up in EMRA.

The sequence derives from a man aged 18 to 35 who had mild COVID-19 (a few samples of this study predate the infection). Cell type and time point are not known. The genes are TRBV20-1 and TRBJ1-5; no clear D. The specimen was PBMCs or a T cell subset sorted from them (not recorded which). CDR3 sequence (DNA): TGCAGTGCTAGAGATTTCCAGGTTCGCAATCAGCCCCAGCATTTT. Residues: CSARDFQVRNQPQHF.